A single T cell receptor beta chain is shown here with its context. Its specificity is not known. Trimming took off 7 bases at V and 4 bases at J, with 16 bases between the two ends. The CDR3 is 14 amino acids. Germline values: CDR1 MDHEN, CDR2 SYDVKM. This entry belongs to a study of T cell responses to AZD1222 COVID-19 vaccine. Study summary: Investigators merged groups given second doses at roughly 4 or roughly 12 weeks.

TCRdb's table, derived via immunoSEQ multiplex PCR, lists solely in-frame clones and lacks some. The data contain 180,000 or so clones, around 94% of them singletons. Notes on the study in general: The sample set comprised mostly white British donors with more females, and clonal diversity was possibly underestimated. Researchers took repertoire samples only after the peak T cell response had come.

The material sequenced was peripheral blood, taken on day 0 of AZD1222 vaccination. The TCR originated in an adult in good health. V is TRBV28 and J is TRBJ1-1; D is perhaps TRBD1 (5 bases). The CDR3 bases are TGTGCCAGCACTCTCTCGGGGGTGCCCACTGAAGCTTTCTTT. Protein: CASTLSGVPTEAFF.